This is a list of T cell receptor beta chains from one sample in a study of technical replicates of blood from a handful of donors. Using immunoSEQ multiplex PCR, the repertoire was profiled, and TCRdb retains in-frame clones only, with some absent. The sample holds more than 65,000 clones, 91% seen once. Sequenced material: T cells isolated from PBMCs. All receptors come from a human donor in good health. The CDR3 runs from the conserved cysteine through the conserved F or W. D genes are given only for firm matches. For some rows the clone size is stated as once, few or many, or as a class when expanded; others skip it.

TRBJ1-4	.	TRBV4-3	.	TGCGCCAGCAGCCAAGACGGGCGGGGGTCTAATGAAAAACTGTTTTTT	CASSQDGRGSNEKLFF
TRBJ1-1	few	TRBV30	.	TGTGCCTGGAGTGTCCTGGGACACAAGAACACTGAAGCTTTCTTT	CAWSVLGHKNTEAFF
TRBJ2-5	.	TRBV7-8	.	TGTGCCAGCAGCTTAGGGACAGAAGAGACCCAGTACTTC	CASSLGTEETQYF
TRBJ2-5	.	TRBV2	TRBD2	TGTGCCAGCAGTGGACTAGCCGGGATCGTTGAGACCCAGTACTTC	CASSGLAGIVETQYF
TRBJ1-5	.	TRBV19	.	TGTGCCAGTAGTACCGGGAGGCAAAGCAATCAGCCCCAGCATTTT	CASSTGRQSNQPQHF
TRBJ2-1	.	TRBV7-9	.	TGTGCCAGCAGCTTTCTGGCGGGGCCCGAGCAGTTCTTC	CASSFLAGPEQFF
TRBJ2-2	.	TRBV19	TRBD1	TGTGCCAGTAGTATAGTGTGGAGGACAGGGGAATCCGGGGAGCTGTTTTTT	CASSIVWRTGESGELFF
TRBJ2-1	.	TRBV4-3	.	TGCGCCAGCAGCCAAGGGACAGCACCTTACAATGAGCAGTTCTTC	CASSQGTAPYNEQFF
TRBJ1-2	.	TRBV10-1	.	TGCGCCAGCAGTGAGTTAGTCAGGGGCTGTAATGGCTACACCTTC	CASSELVRGCNGYTF
TRBJ2-3	.	TRBV28	TRBD1	TGTGCCAGCAGTCGAAGACAGGGAACAGATACGCAGTATTTT	CASSRRQGTDTQYF
TRBJ2-4	.	TRBV2	TRBD1	TGTGCCAGCAGTGAAGGGGACAGGGGTGACATTCAGTACTTC	CASSEGDRGDIQYF
TRBJ2-7	.	TRBV11-2	TRBD1	TGTGCCAGCAGCCCATACAGGGGGCACTACGAGCAGTACTTC	CASSPYRGHYEQYF
TRBJ2-7	.	TRBV7-2	TRBD2	TGTGCCAGCAGCTTAATTCTAGCGGGGACCTACGAGCAGTACTTC	CASSLILAGTYEQYF
TRBJ2-6	.	TRBV11-3	.	TGTGCCAGCAGCCCGTCCTTGGGGGCCAACGTCCTGACTTTC	CASSPSLGANVLTF
TRBJ1-3	.	TRBV7-9	.	TGTGCCAGCAGGGGGCGAAGAAACACCATATATTTT	CASRGRRNTIYF
TRBJ2-3	.	TRBV5-4	TRBD1	TGTGCCAGCAGCTCAGGGGGTACGCAGTATTTT	CASSSGGTQYF
TRBJ2-1	.	TRBV6-1	.	TGTGCCAGCAGGCTTCTCGTGCAGGAGCAGTTCTTC	CASRLLVQEQFF
TRBJ2-7	.	TRBV30	TRBD1	TGTGCCAACGGACAGGGGGGCGAGCAGTACTTC	CANGQGGEQYF
TRBJ1-2	.	TRBV6-1	TRBD1	TGTGCCAGCAGTGGTGGACAGGAGAACTATGGCTACACCTTC	CASSGGQENYGYTF
TRBJ2-5	.	TRBV5-6	TRBD2	TGTGCCAGCAGCTTCGGGGAGGGGCAAGAGACCCAGTACTTC	CASSFGEGQETQYF
TRBJ1-1	.	TRBV6-1	.	TGTGCCAGCAGTGAATATGGGGGCAGGAAATCTTTCTTT	CASSEYGGRKSFF
TRBJ2-2	.	TRBV2	.	TGTGCCAGCAGTGCCGGGTCGCGGAACACCGGGGAGCTGTTTTTT	CASSAGSRNTGELFF
TRBJ1-2	once	TRBV28	.	TGTGCCAGCAGCCTGGCAGGGAGGAGGGTTGTCTATGGCTACACCTTC	CASSLAGRRVVYGYTF
TRBJ1-3	.	TRBV6-5	.	TGTGCCAGCAGTACTCCAGGGCGGAACACCATATATTTT	CASSTPGRNTIYF
TRBJ2-5	.	TRBV10-1	TRBD1	TGCGCCAGCAGTGAGTCTAAAGGGGGCGGAGAGACCCAGTACTTC	CASSESKGGGETQYF
TRBJ2-1	once	TRBV7-9	.	TGTGCCAGCAGCGTCTACGATGAGCAGTTCTTC	CASSVYDEQFF
TRBJ2-2	.	TRBV11-2	.	TGTGCCAGCAGCTTAGGAGGGAGTGGGACCGGGGAGCTGTTTTTT	CASSLGGSGTGELFF
TRBJ2-1	once	TRBV9	TRBD2	TGTGCCAGCAGCTCTGCTATAGCGGGAGGCAATGAGCAGTTCTTC	CASSSAIAGGNEQFF
TRBJ2-1	.	TRBV11-2	TRBD2	TGTGCCAGCAGCTTAACTAGCGGGAGGCCTACCAATGAGCAGTTCTTC	CASSLTSGRPTNEQFF
TRBJ2-2	.	TRBV7-2	TRBD1	TGTGCCAGCAGCCTCAGACAGGGGGCGGGCGGGGAGCTGTTTTTT	CASSLRQGAGGELFF
TRBJ1-2	.	TRBV19	.	TGTGCCAGTAGTATTGAGGCAAGTAACTATGGCTACACCTTC	CASSIEASNYGYTF
TRBJ2-7	.	TRBV4-2	.	TGTGCCAGCAGCATAGGGGGTGGGCGGCTGATCGACTCCTACGAGCAGTACTTC	CASSIGGGRLIDSYEQYF
TRBJ2-7	.	TRBV5-1	.	TGCGCCAGCAGCTTTGGGAGGGGGACCAGGGACGAGCAGTACTTC	CASSFGRGTRDEQYF
TRBJ1-1	.	TRBV5-1	TRBD1	TGCGCCAGCAGCTTGGGAGGGGGACAGGGGTCCTTCTTGAACACTGAAGCTTTCTTT	CASSLGGGQGSFLNTEAFF
TRBJ1-2	.	TRBV30	TRBD1	TGTGCCTGGTCGACAGGGGGTACCTATGGCTACACCTTC	CAWSTGGTYGYTF
TRBJ2-1	.	TRBV4-1	.	TGCGCCAGCAGCCAAGATTGGCGGGATTACAATGAGCAGTTCTTC	CASSQDWRDYNEQFF
TRBJ2-2	.	TRBV6-6	TRBD2	TGTGCCAGCAGCCTCCGACTAGCGGGAGCCACCGGGGAGCTGTTTTTT	CASSLRLAGATGELFF
TRBJ2-2	.	TRBV29-1	.	TGCAGCGTCTCTGGGGCTAACACCGGGGAGCTGTTTTTT	CSVSGANTGELFF
TRBJ1-2	.	TRBV15	TRBD1	TGTGCCACCAGCAGAAGCCTAACCCGACAGGGCACTAACTATGGCTACACCTTC	CATSRSLTRQGTNYGYTF
TRBJ1-2	.	TRBV29-1	TRBD1	TGTAGCGCCGGGACAGGGAGAGGCGGCTACACCTTC	CSAGTGRGGYTF
TRBJ2-4	.	TRBV29-1	.	TGCAGCGTCTTGAGTGGAGTTATTCAGTACTTC	CSVLSGVIQYF
TRBJ1-3	.	TRBV4-2	.	TGTGCCAGCAGCCCGTATACCGGAGTCTCTGGAAACACCATATATTTT	CASSPYTGVSGNTIYF
TRBJ1-4	.	TRBV5-4	.	TGTGCCAGCAGCTTGGGAGGGCCGGGTGATGAAAAACTGTTTTTT	CASSLGGPGDEKLFF
TRBJ2-1	.	TRBV9	TRBD1	TGTGCCAGCAGCGTAGCGGGACAGGGGGTTCGTGAGCAGTTCTTC	CASSVAGQGVREQFF
TRBJ1-2	.	TRBV5-5	.	TGTGCCAGCAGCTTGCGGGTTGGCAATGGCTACACCTTC	CASSLRVGNGYTF
TRBJ2-1	.	TRBV30	.	TGTGCCTGGAGTGTAGGGGTCAATGAGCAGTTCTTC	CAWSVGVNEQFF
TRBJ1-1	.	TRBV10-2	TRBD1	TGCGCCAGCAGTGAGACAGGGACAGAGGGTGAAGCTTTCTTT	CASSETGTEGEAFF
TRBJ2-3	few	TRBV19	.	TGTGCCAGTAGTTTGGGGGCAAGGACAGATACGCAGTATTTT	CASSLGARTDTQYF